One sample yielded the 26 T cell receptor beta chains listed below, sequenced in a study of a mutant IDH1 vaccine in newly diagnosed glioma. Sample time point: week 23, last vaccination. The content of each vaccine dose was 300 ug of mutant IDH1 20-mer peptide, and topical imiquimod accompanied it. No cognate antigen is known for these TCRs. Clones were read by immunoSEQ multiplex PCR, and TCRdb kept only the in-frame ones, dropping some. Of 70,000 to 95,000 clones listed, around 85% are singletons. Here the sequenced sample was PBMCs, taken from a glioma patient whose treatment included an IDH1 peptide vaccine. The receptors here all came from a woman aged 45 to 65 with glioma.

The V call is TRBV9, the J call TRBJ2-2, with TRBD1 identical over 10 bases. Germline V CDR1 and CDR2: SGDLS, YYNGEE. The V and J ends lost 3 bases and 2 bases, in that order; junction bases with no gene match: 7. The CDR3 has 17 amino acids. This chain's CDR3 is CASSETGGAVNTGELFF. CDR3 bases: TGTGCCAGCAGCGAGACAGGGGGCGCCGTTAACACCGGGGAGCTGTTTTTT.

J is TRBJ2-6 and V is TRBV5-6; D uncertain. The CDR3 consists of 15 residues. Germline CDR1 and CDR2: SGHDT and YYEEEE. Trimming cost V 0 bases and J 2 bases, with 6 bases left between them. In nucleotides, the CDR3 is TGTGCCAGCAGCTTGGGGGCAACTGGGGCCAACGTCCTGACTTTC. This gives the protein CASSLGATGANVLTF.

The gene calls are TRBV19 and TRBJ2-2; D may match TRBD1 or TRBD2 (5 bases each). Germline assignment: CDR1 LNHDA and CDR2 SQIVND (reference sequence). The CDR3 spans 17 residues. Trimming shortened V by 5 bases and J by 1 base, and 17 bases separated the two germline ends. The CDR3 is CASSPPSGRGNTGELFF. CDR3 DNA: TGTGCCAGTAGTCCACCTTCGGGGCGCGGGAACACCGGGGAGCTGTTTTTT.

The J gene is TRBJ2-3, the V gene TRBV28; 8 nucleotides line up with TRBD2. The CDR3 length is 16 residues. The junction had 4 bases not matched to a gene; V was cut back by 2 bases and J by 0 bases. CDR1 is MDHEN and CDR2 is SYDVKM in the germline V gene. This CDR3 is CASSLERGPSTDTQYF. For the CDR3, the DNA is TGTGCCAGCAGTTTAGAGCGGGGGCCGAGCACAGATACGCAGTATTTT.

V gene TRBV28 combines with J gene TRBJ1-6; 7 nucleotides line up with TRBD1. CDR1 is MDHEN, CDR2 SYDVKM, per germline. The CDR3 loop spans 17 amino acids. V gave up 5 bases and J gave up 1 base; unmatched junction bases: 8. The CDR3 sequence is CASSRTGARSYNSPLHF. CDR3 DNA sequence: TGTGCCAGCAGTCGAACAGGGGCAAGATCCTATAATTCACCCCTCCACTTT.

The chain is built from TRBV29-1 and TRBJ2-7, with D maybe TRBD1 (6 bases). V lost 0 bases, J lost 3 bases, and 18 bases lay in between. CDR1 SQVTM and CDR2 ANQGSEA come from the germline V gene. The length of the CDR3 is 16 residues. The CDR3 DNA reads as TGCAGCGTTGAAGATAAGAGGCCAGGGGCGTTCTACGAGCAGTACTTC. Amino acids: CSVEDKRPGAFYEQYF.

The chain links TRBV30 to TRBJ2-4; D may be TRBD1 or TRBD2 (6 bases each). CDR3 length equals 14 residues. Germline assignment: CDR1 GTSNPN and CDR2 SVGIG (reference sequence). V gave up 0 bases and J gave up 8 bases, with 14 bases separating them. CDR3 in amino acids: CAWSVGRGRDIQYF. CDR3 bases: TGTGCCTGGAGTGTAGGACGGGGGCGGGACATTCAGTACTTC.

The rearrangement joins TRBV2 to TRBJ2-5, with 10 bases that match TRBD2. Germline V gene data show CDR1 as SNHLY and CDR2 as FYNNEI. This CDR3 comprises 12 residues. Germline trimming cut 8 bases from V and 6 bases from J; bases unmatched to any gene: 3. The DNA of the CDR3 is TGTGCCAGCGAGGGACTAGCGAAGACCCAGTACTTC. Translation gives CASEGLAKTQYF.

This rearrangement joins TRBV5-1 to TRBJ2-7; either TRBD1 or TRBD2 may supply D (5 bases each). Germline CDR1 reads SGHRS; CDR2 reads YFSETQ. V lost 1 base and J lost 0, with 11 bases in between. The CDR3 sequence is 15 residues long. Here the CDR3 DNA reads TGCGCCAGCAGCTTGTGGGGGACCAGCTCCTACGAGCAGTACTTC. Its translation is CASSLWGTSSYEQYF.

The V and J genes are TRBV5-1 and TRBJ2-1; 7 bases align to TRBD2. The CDR3 totals 12 residues. Germline V lookup: CDR1 SGHRS, CDR2 YFSETQ. V was pared by 2 bases and J by 9 bases, with 2 bases of the junction left unmatched. DNA for the CDR3: TGCGCCAGCAGCTTTTCGGGGGGTGAGCAGTTCTTC. This codes for CASSFSGGEQFF.

The CDR3 here is CASSPLNWGAKNIQYF. The CDR3 nucleotides are TGTGCCAGCAGCCCGTTAAATTGGGGGGCCAAAAACATTCAGTACTTC. The genes are TRBV7-9 and TRBJ2-4; the D call may be TRBD1 or TRBD2 (5 bases each). Germline lookup yields CDR1 SEHNR and CDR2 FQNEAQ (reference sequence). Trimming removed 5 bases at V and 1 base at J, with 15 bases between. The CDR3 totals 16 residues.

The chain uses TRBV19 and TRBJ2-3, with 9 nucleotides matching TRBD2. The CDR3 contains 14 residues. CDR1 LNHDA and CDR2 SQIVND come from the germline V gene (reference sequence). J was trimmed by 4 bases and V by 7 bases; bases with no gene match: 6. The CDR3 sequence: CASTLSGSADTQYF. CDR3 DNA sequence: TGTGCCAGTACCCTTAGCGGGAGCGCAGATACGCAGTATTTT.

The rearrangement joins TRBV28 to TRBJ1-1; D remains ambiguous. CDR3 length: 15 amino acids. Germline V CDR1 and CDR2: MDHEN, SYDVKM. Trimming removed 1 base from V and 2 bases from J, with 11 bases in between. The CDR3, as DNA: TGTGCCAGCAGTTTATTAGAAGGGATTAACACTGAAGCTTTCTTT. Translating gives CASSLLEGINTEAFF.

In its sample, this clone was seen once. CDR3 sequence: CASSLRGGTEAFF. CDR3 sequence (DNA): TGTGCCAGCAGTCTCCGTGGGGGCACTGAAGCTTTCTTT. This chain joins TRBV6-1 and TRBJ1-1, with D tentatively TRBD1 (5 bases). Trimming left V 5 bases short and J 4 bases short, with 11 bases between. The CDR3 covers 13 residues. CDR1 MNHNS and CDR2 SASEGT come from the germline V gene.

In this sample, this clone turned up once. This chain uses TRBV7-9 with TRBJ2-2, with TRBD2 matching 11 bases. The CDR3 extends over 17 amino acids. Germline-derived CDR1 and CDR2 are SEHNR and FQNEAQ (reference sequence). V lost 2 bases and J lost 7; bases outside the gene matches: 9. This CDR3 is CASSLRTSGSGFGELFF. CDR3 DNA sequence: TGTGCCAGCAGCTTACGAACTAGCGGGAGTGGGTTCGGGGAGCTGTTTTTT.

The V gene is TRBV19, the J gene TRBJ2-3; the match to TRBD2 covers 13 bases. The CDR3 has 16 amino acids. V lost 5 bases and J lost 2; bases outside the gene matches: 4. The germline gives CDR1 LNHDA, CDR2 SQIVND (reference sequence). The CDR3 DNA reads TGTGCCAGTAGTGTCGGACTAGCGGGAGACACAGATACGCAGTATTTT. Amino acid sequence: CASSVGLAGDTDTQYF.

The chain joins TRBV7-6 to TRBJ1-1; no reliable D call. The CDR3 length is 14 residues. Trimming removed 1 base at V and 4 bases at J, with 10 bases between. Germline V gene sequence: CDR1 SGHVS, CDR2 FNYEAQ. CDR3 protein: CASSLVGGSTEAFF. In DNA, the CDR3 is TGTGCCAGCAGCTTAGTAGGAGGATCCACTGAAGCTTTCTTT.

V gene TRBV2 combines with J gene TRBJ2-1, with TRBD2 matching over 15 bases. J gave up 6 bases and V 3 bases, and 3 bases lay outside the gene matches. This CDR3 region has 16 residues. Germline CDR1 SNHLY, CDR2 FYNNEI. This CDR3 reads CASSDRGLAGGNEQFF. In DNA, the CDR3 is TGTGCCAGCAGTGACAGGGGACTAGCGGGAGGCAATGAGCAGTTCTTC.

The chain links TRBV13 to TRBJ2-7; D is undetermined. Germline CDR1 PRHDT, CDR2 FYEKMQ (reference sequence). This CDR3 region has 17 residues. V lost 6 bases and J 0 bases, leaving 21 bases between the germline ends. The CDR3 sequence is CASSSLEEGPSSYEQYF. The CDR3 DNA reads as TGTGCCAGCAGTTCCCTCGAAGAAGGCCCTAGCTCCTACGAGCAGTACTTC.

This chain uses TRBV5-1 with TRBJ2-1, with 13 bases fitting TRBD2. The CDR3 is 14 amino acids. J gave up 8 bases and V 3 bases, and 2 bases lay outside the gene matches. CDR1 SGHRS and CDR2 YFSETQ come from the germline V gene. In DNA form, the CDR3 reads TGCGCCAGCAGCTCCGGACTAGCGGGAGATGAGCAGTTCTTC. Amino acids: CASSSGLAGDEQFF.

The V call is TRBV14, the J call TRBJ2-7, with 9 bases fitting TRBD1. The CDR3 covers 16 residues. Germline-derived CDR1 and CDR2 are SGHDN and FVKESK. J lost 0 bases, V lost 2 bases, and 5 bases had no gene match. The CDR3 loop is CASSQSRGQGSYEQYF. In DNA, the CDR3 is TGTGCCAGCAGCCAAAGTAGGGGACAGGGCTCCTACGAGCAGTACTTC.

This clone was seen a single time. The chain recombines TRBV7-2 with TRBJ2-5; D is undetermined. Germline values: CDR1 SGHTA, CDR2 FQGNSA. Deletions cut 2 bases from V and 2 bases from J, with 12 bases between. The CDR3 loop spans 15 amino acids. For the CDR3, the DNA is TGTGCCAGCAGCTTATATACAGCGAAACAAGAGACCCAGTACTTC. Residues: CASSLYTAKQETQYF.

This rearrangement joins TRBV7-6 to TRBJ2-7; 12 positions agree with TRBD1. Trimming cost V 1 base and J 7 bases; bases outside gene matches: 5. From germline, CDR1 is SGHVS and CDR2 FNYEAQ. The CDR3 runs 15 residues. As DNA, the CDR3 is TGTGCCAGCAGCTTAGAGGGACAGGGGGCCCGGGAGCAGTACTTC. It yields the protein CASSLEGQGAREQYF.

The chain recombines TRBV29-1 with TRBJ1-1; D is ambiguous. Deletions cut 8 bases from V and 3 bases from J, with 10 bases between. The CDR3 length is 11 residues. CDR1 and CDR2 from the germline V gene are SQVTM and ANQGSEA. Written as DNA, the CDR3 is TGCAGCCTCGCCCGGGACACTGAAGCTTTCTTT. Translating it yields CSLARDTEAFF.

This sequence joins TRBV30 and TRBJ2-2; tentatively, D is TRBD2 (5 bases). Trimming shortened V by 2 bases and J by 4 bases, and 14 bases separated the two germline ends. This CDR3 is built from 15 residues. CDR1 is GTSNPN and CDR2 is SVGIG in the germline V gene (reference sequence). CDR3 amino acids: CAWSLPGITTGELFF. The CDR3 nucleotides are TGTGCCTGGAGTCTTCCCGGGATTACCACCGGGGAGCTGTTTTTT.

This clone was recorded a few times. The chain carries TRBV19 and TRBJ1-1; D unclear. The CDR3 sequence is 12 residues long. Trimming shortened V by 4 bases and J by 0 bases, and 3 bases separated the two germline ends. Looked up from germline, CDR1 is LNHDA and CDR2 is SQIVND (reference sequence). The CDR3 region is CASSNVNTEAFF. The CDR3 coding sequence is TGTGCCAGTAGTAACGTGAACACTGAAGCTTTCTTT.